Listed below are T cell receptor beta chains from one sample, sequenced in a study of T cells in Graves' hyperthyroidism and ophthalmopathy. One entry per CDR3 protein, called by TCRdb with MiXCR from the multiplex PCR reads. The sample lists 640,000 or so distinct CDR3 sequences, 13% to 15% occurring once. The material sequenced was blood. The receptors derive from a woman aged 18 to 35 with Graves' ophthalmopathy. The CDR3 runs from the conserved cysteine through the conserved F or W. A D gene is named only where the DNA matches it firmly. Only part of the rows carry a size: once, few, many, or a class if the clone is expanded.

CDR3	DNA	D	size	V	J
CATNRALNTEAFF	TGTGCCACCAACAGGGCCTTGAACACTGAAGCTTTCTTT	.	many	TRBV5-5	TRBJ1-1
CASSEARAGTWFF	TGTGCCAGCAGTGAGGCACGGGCCGGTACTTGGTTCTTC	.	.	TRBV2	TRBJ2-1
CASSVGAGKGYGYTF	TGTGCCAGCAGCGTAGGGGCAGGGAAGGGCTATGGCTACACCTTC	.	.	TRBV9	TRBJ1-2
CASSLEGIGVNFYEQYF	TGTGCCAGCAGCTTAGAAGGCATAGGGGTAAATTTCTACGAGCAGTACTTC	.	few	TRBV7-8	TRBJ2-7
CASRTGEGVHGYTF	TGTGCCAGCAGGACAGGGGAGGGGGTTCATGGCTACACCTTC	TRBD1	.	TRBV12-3/TRBV12-4	TRBJ1-2
CASSLGLAEANTGELFF	TGCGCCAGCAGCCTGGGACTAGCGGAGGCGAACACCGGGGAGCTGTTTTTT	TRBD2	.	TRBV5-1	TRBJ2-2
CSARYRDPAGVTQYF	TGCAGTGCTAGATACCGTGACCCCGCGGGAGTTACGCAGTATTTT	TRBD2	many	TRBV20-1	TRBJ2-3
CSARSGGPLNEQFF	TGCAGTGCTCGCTCAGGGGGCCCCCTCAATGAGCAGTTCTTC	TRBD1	many	TRBV20-1	TRBJ2-1
CASSPSPAGRAGNEQFF	TGCGCCAGCAGCCCGTCCCCCGCCGGGAGGGCCGGGAATGAGCAGTTCTTC	TRBD2	.	TRBV4-1	TRBJ2-1
CATSDSGAGELFF	TGTGCCACCAGTGATTCAGGGGCCGGGGAGCTGTTTTTT	.	.	TRBV24-1	TRBJ2-2
CASSKTGTGGFQPQHF	TGTGCCAGCAGTAAAACCGGGACAGGGGGTTTTCAGCCCCAGCATTTT	TRBD1	.	TRBV6-2/TRBV6-3	TRBJ1-5
CASSLFRGLDPSSYEQYF	TGTGCCAGCAGTTTATTTAGGGGACTAGACCCTAGCTCCTACGAGCAGTACTTC	TRBD2	many	TRBV27	TRBJ2-7
CASSLTWVSGRGTDTQYF	TGTGCCAGCAGCTTAACATGGGTGAGCGGGAGGGGCACAGATACGCAGTATTTT	TRBD2	.	TRBV11-3	TRBJ2-3
CASSAGQSHEQFF	TGTGCCAGCAGCGCGGGACAGTCCCATGAGCAGTTCTTC	TRBD1	many	TRBV9	TRBJ2-1
CASSVAPAAGEDTQYF	TGTGCCAGCAGCGTAGCCCCAGCGGCAGGCGAGGATACGCAGTATTTT	.	.	TRBV9	TRBJ2-3
CASSWGGGGHQETQYF	TGTGCCAGCAGCTGGGGTGGGGGGGGCCACCAAGAGACCCAGTACTTC	.	once	TRBV7-9	TRBJ2-5
CAPLPRAGRAGEQYF	TGTGCCCCCCTCCCCAGGGCCGGGAGGGCAGGCGAGCAGTACTTC	TRBD2	.	TRBV6-7	TRBJ2-7
CASSYTGGPGEQFF	TGTGCCAGCAGCTACACGGGAGGGCCGGGGGAGCAGTTCTTC	TRBD2	many	TRBV7-8	TRBJ2-1
CASSIGNRVTYEQYF	TGTGCCAGTAGTATAGGGAACAGAGTTACCTACGAGCAGTACTTC	.	.	TRBV19	TRBJ2-7
CAWSQASITDTQYF	TGTGCCTGGAGTCAGGCGTCTATCACAGATACGCAGTATTTT	.	few	TRBV30	TRBJ2-3
CASSLVGPSYERYF	TGTGCCAGCAGCTTAGTAGGGCCCTCCTACGAGCGGTACTTC	.	.	TRBV11-2	TRBJ2-7
CASSSGGGQETQYF	TGTGCCAGCAGCTCGGGGGGCGGCCAAGAGACCCAGTACTTC	.	many	TRBV7-9	TRBJ2-5
CASSLELAYRTSTDTQYF	TGTGCCAGCAGCTTAGAGCTGGCCTACCGTACTTCCACAGATACGCAGTATTTT	.	many	TRBV7-9	TRBJ2-3